Listed here are 5 T cell receptor beta chains from one sample, sequenced in a study of OX40 agonist ivuxolimab in advanced cancers. The table came from immunoSEQ multiplex PCR; TCRdb's copy has only in-frame clones and leaves some out. This sample yields tens of thousands of clones, of which approximately 83% are seen a single time; 3.1% belongs to the top ten. The specimen was CD4+ or CD8+ T cells sorted from blood, collected in a trial of the OX40 agonist ivuxolimab. The receptors were sampled from an adult with an advanced solid tumor such as melanoma, head and neck, liver or kidney cancer.

The chain joins TRBV6-1 to TRBJ2-3; D call uncertain. The germline gives CDR1 MNHNS, CDR2 SASEGT. The CDR3 has 13 amino acids. V was clipped by 2 bases and J by 14 bases, with 17 bases between them. The chain's CDR3 is CASSELTIREAYF. DNA for the CDR3: TGTGCCAGCAGTGAACTGACCATTCGCGAGGCGTATTTT.

CDR3: CASSPTGTAYNEQFF. In nucleotides, the CDR3 is TGTGCCAGCTCACCAACCGGGACGGCATACAATGAGCAGTTCTTC. The chain is built from TRBV18 and TRBJ2-1; D may match TRBD1 or TRBD2 (5 bases each). V shed 2 bases and J shed 4 bases, with 12 bases lying between them. CDR1 is KGHSH and CDR2 is LQKENI in the germline V gene. This CDR3 is built from 15 residues. Based on the CDR3 plus reference TRBV18 and TRBJ2-1, the full variable domain is NAGVMQNPRHLVRRRGQEARLRCSPMKGHSHVYWYRQLPEEGLKFMVYLQKENIIDESGMPKERFSAEFPKEGPSILRIQQVVRGDSAAYFCASSPTGTAYNEQFFGPGTRLTVL.

V usage is TRBV11-2 and J usage is TRBJ2-3; weak D call: TRBD2 (7 bases). Between the trimmed V and J ends, which lost 11 bases and 0 bases, there was a span of 12 bases. The V gene's germline CDR1 is SGHAT and CDR2 FQNNGV. CDR3 size: 13 residues. CDR3 region: CAVGGRSTDTQYF. The CDR3 DNA reads TGTGCCGTGGGGGGGCGCAGCACAGATACGCAGTATTTT.

The V gene is TRBV7-8, the J gene TRBJ2-7, with 9 nucleotides matching TRBD2. CDR1 is SGHVS, CDR2 FQNEAQ, per germline. The CDR3 is 16 residues long. Losses at the gene ends were 2 bases for V and 4 bases for J; bases not matched to a gene: 9. CDR3 bases: TGTGCCAGCAGCTTAAGACAGCGGACTAGCGTATACGAGCAGTACTTC. Protein product: CASSLRQRTSVYEQYF.

This rearrangement joins TRBV15 to TRBJ2-1; 9 bases are shared with TRBD2. From germline, CDR1 is LNHNV and CDR2 YYDKDF (reference sequence). The CDR3 is 17 residues long. The V gene end was trimmed by 3 bases and the J gene end by 9 bases; junction bases not matched to a gene: 15. The CDR3 region is CATSSHISREGRGEQFF. DNA for the CDR3: TGTGCCACCAGCAGCCATATCTCGCGGGAGGGCCGGGGTGAGCAGTTCTTC.